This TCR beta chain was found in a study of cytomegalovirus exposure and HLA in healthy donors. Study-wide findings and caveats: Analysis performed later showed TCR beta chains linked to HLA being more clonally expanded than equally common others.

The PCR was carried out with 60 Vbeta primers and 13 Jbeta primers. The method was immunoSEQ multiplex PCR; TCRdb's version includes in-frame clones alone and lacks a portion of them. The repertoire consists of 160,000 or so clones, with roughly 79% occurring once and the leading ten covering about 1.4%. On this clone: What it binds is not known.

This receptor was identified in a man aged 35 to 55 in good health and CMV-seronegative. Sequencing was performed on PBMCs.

The CDR3 protein is CAWSDYNNEQFF. The CDR3 region has the DNA TGTGCCTGGAGTGACTACAACAATGAGCAGTTCTTC. The V gene is TRBV30, the J gene TRBJ2-1, with D unresolved. V was shortened by 1 base and J by 5 bases, with 6 bases between the two germline ends. Germline V gene lookup returns CDR1 GTSNPN and CDR2 SVGIG (reference sequence). The CDR3 spans 12 residues.